The table lists the clone carrying this T cell receptor beta chain with many counts. This sample is part of a study of T cell repertoires in cytomegalovirus infection. MiXCR, applied by TCRdb to the reads, yields one record per CDR3 protein. The sample has 270,000 or so distinct CDR3 sequences, over 15% seen once. This CDR3 is 16 amino acids long. The germline V gene has CDR1 SGHTA and CDR2 FQGNSA. J lost 3 bases, V lost 0 bases, and 4 bases had no gene match. This clonotype was obtained from a human donor in good health (CMV status not recorded). Some clones in this sample may be carry-over from other donors' samples. The rearrangement uses TRBV7-2 and TRBJ1-2, with TRBD1 identical over 10 bases. The sequencing sample was made of CD8+ T cells from PBMCs. CDR3 sequence reads: CASSLARTGGDYGYTF. CDR3 nucleotides: TGTGCCAGCAGCTTAGCACGGACAGGGGGAGACTATGGCTACACCTTC.